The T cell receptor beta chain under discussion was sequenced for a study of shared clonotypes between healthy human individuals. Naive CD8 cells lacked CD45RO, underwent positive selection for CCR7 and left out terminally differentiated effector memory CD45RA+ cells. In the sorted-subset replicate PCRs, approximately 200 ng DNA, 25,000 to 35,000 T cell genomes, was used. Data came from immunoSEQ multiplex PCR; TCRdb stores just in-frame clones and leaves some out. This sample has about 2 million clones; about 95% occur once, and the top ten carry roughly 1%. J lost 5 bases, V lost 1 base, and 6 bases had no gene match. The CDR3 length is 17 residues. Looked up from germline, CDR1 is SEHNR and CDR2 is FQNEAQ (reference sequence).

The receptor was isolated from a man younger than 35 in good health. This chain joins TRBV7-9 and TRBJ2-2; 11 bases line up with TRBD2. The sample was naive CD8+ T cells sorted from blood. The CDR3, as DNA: TGTGCCAGCAGCTTAGTGCCGGGACTAGCGGATACCGGGGAGCTGTTTTTT. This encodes CASSLVPGLADTGELFF.